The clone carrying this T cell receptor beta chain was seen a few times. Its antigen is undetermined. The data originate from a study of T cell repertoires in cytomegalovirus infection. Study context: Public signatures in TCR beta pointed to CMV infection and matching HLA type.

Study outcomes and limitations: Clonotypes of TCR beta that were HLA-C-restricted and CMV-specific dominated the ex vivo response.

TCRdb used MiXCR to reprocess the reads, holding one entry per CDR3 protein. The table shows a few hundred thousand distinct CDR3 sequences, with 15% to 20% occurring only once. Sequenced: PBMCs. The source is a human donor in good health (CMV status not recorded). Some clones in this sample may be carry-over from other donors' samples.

The CDR3: CSATGTDDEKLFF. The CDR3 DNA reads TGCAGTGCAACCGGGACAGATGATGAAAAACTGTTTTTT. V and J are TRBV20-1 and TRBJ1-4, with TRBD1 matching 7 bases. The germline CDR1 and CDR2 sequences are DFQATT and SNEGSKA (reference sequence). With 6 bases clipped from V and 6 bases from J, the junction kept 7 bases outside the gene matches. The CDR3 totals 13 residues.